A selection of T cell receptor beta chains follows, all from one sample in a study of technical replicates of blood from a few donors. The assay was immunoSEQ multiplex PCR, and TCRdb's table has in-frame clones only and misses some. Of some 30,000 clones in the sample, more than 90% were seen once. The sequenced sample was PBMCs. The receptor set was obtained from a human donor in good health. Some clones in this sample may be carry-over from other donors' samples. Each CDR3 is given with its conserved first and last residue. A D gene is named only where the DNA matches it firmly. Clone size appears in some rows only: once, few, many, or a class for an expanded clone.

v_call	cdr3_length	d_call	clone_size	j_call	cdr3_nt	cdr3_aa
TRBV11-1	18	TRBD1	-	TRBJ1-3	TGTGCCAGCAGCCCGAGGACAAACAGGGGAAGTTCTGGAAACACCATATATTTT	CASSPRTNRGSSGNTIYF
TRBV5-4	16	-	-	TRBJ1-2	TGTGCCAGCAGCTTGGATCGGGGAGGTCGAAACTATGGCTACACCTTC	CASSLDRGGRNYGYTF
TRBV4-1	15	TRBD1	few	TRBJ1-1	TGCGCCAGCAGCCACAACAGGGGGGTTAACACTGAAGCTTTCTTT	CASSHNRGVNTEAFF
TRBV19	14	-	-	TRBJ1-2	TGTGCCAGTACCCTAACAGGACAGAACTATGGCTACACCTTC	CASTLTGQNYGYTF
TRBV10-3	12	-	-	TRBJ1-2	TGTGCCATCAACGGGGGTAACTATGGCTACACCTTC	CAINGGNYGYTF
TRBV5-6	13	-	-	TRBJ2-7	TGTGCCAGCAGCTCGGGACTCACCTACGAGCAGTACTTC	CASSSGLTYEQYF
TRBV2	14	TRBD2	once	TRBJ2-7	TGTGCCAGCAGTGAAAGGGTAACGGGAGGCGAGCAGTACTTC	CASSERVTGGEQYF
TRBV10-3	11	-	once	TRBJ2-2	TGTGCCATCAGTGCCAGCGGGGAGCTGTTTTTT	CAISASGELFF
TRBV10-3	14	TRBD1	-	TRBJ1-4	TGTGCCTCAACACCGGGACAGGGGTACGAAAAACTGTTTTTT	CASTPGQGYEKLFF
TRBV29-1	13	-	-	TRBJ2-5	TGCAGCGTTGACCGGGGGGCCCAAGAGACCCAGTACTTC	CSVDRGAQETQYF
TRBV9	15	-	-	TRBJ1-4	TGTGCCAGCAGCGCGAAGACAGCGTATAATGAAAAACTGTTTTTT	CASSAKTAYNEKLFF
TRBV4-3	17	-	-	TRBJ1-1	TGCGCCAGCAGCCAAGATGTGGGGCACAGGGCAGTCACTGAAGCTTTCTTT	CASSQDVGHRAVTEAFF
TRBV30	14	-	-	TRBJ1-3	TGTGCCTGGTATGTAGAAAGTTTTGGAAACACCATATATTTT	CAWYVESFGNTIYF
TRBV6-5	15	TRBD2	-	TRBJ2-2	TGTGCCAGCAGACGGACTAGCGGGGGTGAGGGGGAGCTGTTTTTT	CASRRTSGGEGELFF
TRBV6-1	17	-	once	TRBJ1-1	TGTGCCAGCAGTGACATGTCCAGGGCCAAAGGGAACACTGAAGCTTTCTTT	CASSDMSRAKGNTEAFF
TRBV4-2	15	-	-	TRBJ1-2	TGTGCCAGCAGCCAAGAAATCGACAGCCCCTATGGCTACACCTTC	CASSQEIDSPYGYTF
TRBV5-8	12	-	-	TRBJ2-1	TGTGCCAGCAGCTTGGGGACTCAAGTGCAGTTCTTC	CASSLGTQVQFF
TRBV7-7	14	-	-	TRBJ2-2	TGTGCCAGCAGCTCTAGCGACTGGACCGGGGAGCTGTTTTTT	CASSSSDWTGELFF
TRBV27	14	-	-	TRBJ1-6	TGTGCCAGCAGTTTAAGAGGGATCAATTCACCCCTCCACTTT	CASSLRGINSPLHF
TRBV7-7	12	-	-	TRBJ2-1	TGTGCCAGCAGCTGGGACGGGAGTCTAGAGTTCTTC	CASSWDGSLEFF
TRBV2	14	TRBD2	-	TRBJ2-1	TGTGCCAGCAGTAGACTAGCCTCCTACAATGAGCAGTTCTTC	CASSRLASYNEQFF
TRBV30	13	TRBD1	-	TRBJ2-7	TGTGCCTGGAGTCAGGACAGGGGTTACGAGCAGTACTTC	CAWSQDRGYEQYF
TRBV19	12	-	-	TRBJ1-1	TGTGCCAGTAGTGCCCCAGGGGACCGGGCTTTCTTT	CASSAPGDRAFF
TRBV2	13	-	-	TRBJ1-2	TGTGCCAGCAGTGAAGGTACTTCGGGTGGCTACACCTTC	CASSEGTSGGYTF
TRBV4-2	15	-	-	TRBJ2-3	TGTGCCAGCAGCCAAGGAGCAGGGGACGCAGATACGCAGTATTTT	CASSQGAGDADTQYF
TRBV4-3	16	-	-	TRBJ2-7	TGCGCCAGCAGCCAAGATTGGGCCCATGACACCTACGAGCAGTACTTC	CASSQDWAHDTYEQYF
TRBV5-4	13	-	-	TRBJ2-5	TGTGCCAGCAGCTTGGCCCTAGAAGAGACCCAGTACTTC	CASSLALEETQYF
TRBV5-4	14	TRBD2	-	TRBJ2-5	TGTGCCAGCAGCTTAGCGGGGGCTGGAGAGACCCAGTACTTC	CASSLAGAGETQYF
TRBV5-1	15	TRBD1	-	TRBJ2-5	TGCGCCAGCAGCCTCTCCGGGACAGGGGGCGATACCCAGTACTTC	CASSLSGTGGDTQYF
TRBV13	14	TRBD1	-	TRBJ1-2	TGTGCCAGCAGCCGAGGGCAGGGGGACTATGGCTACACCTTC	CASSRGQGDYGYTF
TRBV7-2	15	-	-	TRBJ2-7	TGTGCCAGCAGCTTAGGGTCCGGGACTTACTACGAGCAGTACTTC	CASSLGSGTYYEQYF
TRBV7-8	13	-	-	TRBJ2-5	TGTGCCAGCTTTCAAGGAGGGGAAGAGACCCAGTACTTC	CASFQGGEETQYF
TRBV27	13	TRBD2	-	TRBJ2-7	TGTGCCAGCAGCCGGGGGGGTAACTACGAGCAGTACTTC	CASSRGGNYEQYF
TRBV6-4	13	-	-	TRBJ1-5	TGTGCCAGCAGTGAGGGAGAACATCAGCCCCAGCATTTT	CASSEGEHQPQHF
TRBV27	17	TRBD1	-	TRBJ2-7	TGTGCCAGCAGTTTAAAGGGACAGGGGGCCCCAACCTACGAGCAGTACTTC	CASSLKGQGAPTYEQYF
TRBV6-5	13	TRBD1	-	TRBJ1-2	TGTGCCAGCCTTTCCGACAGGGACTATGGCTACACCTTC	CASLSDRDYGYTF
TRBV29-1	12	TRBD2	-	TRBJ2-7	TGCAGTGGGACTAGCGGGATAAACGAGCAGTACTTC	CSGTSGINEQYF
TRBV10-3	13	TRBD1	-	TRBJ1-1	TGTGCCACCAGGACAGGGTTGAACACTGAAGCTTTCTTT	CATRTGLNTEAFF
TRBV18	18	-	-	TRBJ2-7	TGTGCCAGCTCCGGACAGGTTCCCACTCTGGCGGGAAAGAACGAGCAGTACTTC	CASSGQVPTLAGKNEQYF
TRBV10-3	14	TRBD2	once	TRBJ2-3	TGTGCCATCGGACTAGCGGAGAGACCGGATACGCAGTATTTT	CAIGLAERPDTQYF
TRBV30	14	-	-	TRBJ1-1	TGTGCCTGGAGTGTATCGAAGCGTGGCACTGAAGCTTTCTTT	CAWSVSKRGTEAFF